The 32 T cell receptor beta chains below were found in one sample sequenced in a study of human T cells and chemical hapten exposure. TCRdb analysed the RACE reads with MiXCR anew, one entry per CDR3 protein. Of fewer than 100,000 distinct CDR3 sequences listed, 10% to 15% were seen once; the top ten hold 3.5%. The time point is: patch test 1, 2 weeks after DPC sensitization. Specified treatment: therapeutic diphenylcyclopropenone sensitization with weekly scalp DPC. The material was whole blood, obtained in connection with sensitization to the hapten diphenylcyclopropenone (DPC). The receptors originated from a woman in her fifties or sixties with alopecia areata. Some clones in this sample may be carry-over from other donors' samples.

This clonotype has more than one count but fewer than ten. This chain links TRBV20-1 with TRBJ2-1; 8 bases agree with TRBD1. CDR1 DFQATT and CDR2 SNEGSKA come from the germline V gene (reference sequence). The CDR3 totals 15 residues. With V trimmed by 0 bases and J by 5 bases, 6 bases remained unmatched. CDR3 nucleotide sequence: TGCAGTGCTAGAGATCCGCGACAGGGGAACAATGAGCAGTTCTTC. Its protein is CSARDPRQGNNEQFF.

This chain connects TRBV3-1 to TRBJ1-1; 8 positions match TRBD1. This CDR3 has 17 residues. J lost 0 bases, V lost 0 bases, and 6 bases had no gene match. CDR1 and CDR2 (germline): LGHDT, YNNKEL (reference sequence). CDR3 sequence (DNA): TGTGCCAGCAGCCAAGATTACAGGGGGGTAATGAACACTGAAGCTTTCTTT. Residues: CASSQDYRGVMNTEAFF.

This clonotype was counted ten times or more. The DNA of the CDR3 is TGTGCCAGCAGCTTAGGTACGGCCGGGACTGAAGCTTTCTTT. Translating gives CASSLGTAGTEAFF. The V gene is TRBV7-8, the J gene TRBJ1-1; D gene unclear. Germline lookup yields CDR1 SGHVS and CDR2 FQNEAQ. V was trimmed by 1 base and J by 5 bases, leaving 11 bases between them. This CDR3 comprises 14 residues.

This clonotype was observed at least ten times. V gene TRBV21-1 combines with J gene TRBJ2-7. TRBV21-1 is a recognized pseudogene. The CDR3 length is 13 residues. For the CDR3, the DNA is TGTGCCAGCAGCATTGGAGTTCACTACGAGCAGTACTTC. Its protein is CASSIGVHYEQYF.

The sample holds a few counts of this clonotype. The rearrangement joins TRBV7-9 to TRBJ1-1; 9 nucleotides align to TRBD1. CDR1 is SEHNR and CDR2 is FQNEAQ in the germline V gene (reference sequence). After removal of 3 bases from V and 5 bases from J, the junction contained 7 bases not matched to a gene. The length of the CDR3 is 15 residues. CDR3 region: CASSLIQGAETEAFF. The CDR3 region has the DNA TGTGCCAGCAGCTTGATACAGGGGGCAGAGACTGAAGCTTTCTTT.

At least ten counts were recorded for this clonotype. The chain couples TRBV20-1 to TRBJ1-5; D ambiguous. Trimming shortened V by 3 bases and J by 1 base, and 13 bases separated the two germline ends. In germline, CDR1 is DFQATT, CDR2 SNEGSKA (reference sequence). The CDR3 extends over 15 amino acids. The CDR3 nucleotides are TGCAGTGCTAGGAGCCCACTTTACAGCAATCAGCCCCAGCATTTT. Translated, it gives CSARSPLYSNQPQHF.

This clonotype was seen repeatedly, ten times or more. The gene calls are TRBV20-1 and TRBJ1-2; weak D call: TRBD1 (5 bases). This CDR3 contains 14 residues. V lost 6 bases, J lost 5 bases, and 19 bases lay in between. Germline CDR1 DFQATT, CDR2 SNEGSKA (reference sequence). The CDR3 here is CSATAEGPGYGYTF. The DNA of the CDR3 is TGCAGTGCCACGGCCGAGGGGCCGGGATATGGCTACACCTTC.

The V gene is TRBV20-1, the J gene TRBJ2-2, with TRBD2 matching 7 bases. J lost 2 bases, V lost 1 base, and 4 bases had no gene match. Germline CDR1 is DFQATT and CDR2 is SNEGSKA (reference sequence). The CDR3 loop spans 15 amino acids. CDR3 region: CSARGSGENTGELFF. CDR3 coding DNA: TGCAGTGCTAGAGGGAGCGGGGAAAACACCGGGGAGCTGTTTTTT.

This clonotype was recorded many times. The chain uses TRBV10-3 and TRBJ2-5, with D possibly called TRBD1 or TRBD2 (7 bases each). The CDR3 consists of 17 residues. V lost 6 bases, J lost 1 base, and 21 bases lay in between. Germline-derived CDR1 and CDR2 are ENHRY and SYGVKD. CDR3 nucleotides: TGTGCCATCAGCCCCTCAGTTGCAGGGGGGGGCCAAGAGACCCAGTACTTC. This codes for CAISPSVAGGGQETQYF.

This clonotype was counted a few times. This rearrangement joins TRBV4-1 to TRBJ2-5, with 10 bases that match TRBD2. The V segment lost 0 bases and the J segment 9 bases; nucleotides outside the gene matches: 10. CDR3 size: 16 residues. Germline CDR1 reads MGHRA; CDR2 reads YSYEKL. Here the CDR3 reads CASSQEIAGGLAPQYF. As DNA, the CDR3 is TGCGCCAGCAGCCAAGAGATAGCGGGGGGCCTTGCCCCCCAGTACTTC.

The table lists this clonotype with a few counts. DNA of the CDR3: TGTGCCAGCAGCGTACACCTCTATAATTCACCCCTCCACTTT. Amino acid sequence: CASSVHLYNSPLHF. The chain couples TRBV9 to TRBJ1-6; D remains ambiguous. Per the germline V gene, CDR1 is SGDLS and CDR2 is YYNGEE. V was cut by 1 base and J by 3 bases, with 5 bases left in between. CDR3 size: 14 residues.

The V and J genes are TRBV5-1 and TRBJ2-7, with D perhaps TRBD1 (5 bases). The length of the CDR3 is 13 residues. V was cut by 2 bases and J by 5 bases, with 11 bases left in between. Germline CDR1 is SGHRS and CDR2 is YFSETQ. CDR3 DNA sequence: TGCGCCAGCAGCTTCACGGCAGGGAACGAGCAGTACTTC. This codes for CASSFTAGNEQYF.

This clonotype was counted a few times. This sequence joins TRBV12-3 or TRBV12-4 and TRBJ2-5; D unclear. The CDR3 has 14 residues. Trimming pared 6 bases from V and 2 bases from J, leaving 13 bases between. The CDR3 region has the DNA TGTGCCAGCAGCATATACAGCACGCAAGAGACCCAGTACTTC. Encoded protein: CASSIYSTQETQYF.

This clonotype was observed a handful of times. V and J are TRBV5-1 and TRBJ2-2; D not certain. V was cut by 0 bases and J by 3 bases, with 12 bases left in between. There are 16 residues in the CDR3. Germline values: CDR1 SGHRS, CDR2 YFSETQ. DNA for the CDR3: TGCGCCAGCAGCTTGGGTTTATCTCCAGACACCGGGGAGCTGTTTTTT. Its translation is CASSLGLSPDTGELFF.

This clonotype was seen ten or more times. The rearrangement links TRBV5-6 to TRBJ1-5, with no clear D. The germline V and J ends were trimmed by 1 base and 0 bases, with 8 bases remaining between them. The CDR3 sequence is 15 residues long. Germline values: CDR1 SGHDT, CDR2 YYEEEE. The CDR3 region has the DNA TGTGCCAGCAGCTTGTGGGGAGATAGCAATCAGCCCCAGCATTTT. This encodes CASSLWGDSNQPQHF.

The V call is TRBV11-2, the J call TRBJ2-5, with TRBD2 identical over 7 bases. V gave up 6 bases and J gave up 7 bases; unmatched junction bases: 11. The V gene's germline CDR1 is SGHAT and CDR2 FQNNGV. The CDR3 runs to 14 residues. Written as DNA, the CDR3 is TGTGCCAGCAGTCCTGACCTAGGCGGGGGGACCCAGTACTTC. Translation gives CASSPDLGGGTQYF.

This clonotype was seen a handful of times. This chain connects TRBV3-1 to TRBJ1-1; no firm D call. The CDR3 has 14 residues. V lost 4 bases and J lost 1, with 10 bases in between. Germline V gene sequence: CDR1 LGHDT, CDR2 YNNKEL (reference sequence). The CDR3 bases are TGTGCCAGCAGCCGCGCTTCAGGGAACACTGAAGCTTTCTTT. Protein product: CASSRASGNTEAFF.

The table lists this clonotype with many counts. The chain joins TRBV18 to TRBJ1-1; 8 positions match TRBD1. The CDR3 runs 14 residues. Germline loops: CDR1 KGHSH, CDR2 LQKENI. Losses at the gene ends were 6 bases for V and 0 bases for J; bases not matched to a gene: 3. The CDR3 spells CASSETGVNTEAFF. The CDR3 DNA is TGTGCCAGCTCGGAGACAGGGGTGAACACTGAAGCTTTCTTT.

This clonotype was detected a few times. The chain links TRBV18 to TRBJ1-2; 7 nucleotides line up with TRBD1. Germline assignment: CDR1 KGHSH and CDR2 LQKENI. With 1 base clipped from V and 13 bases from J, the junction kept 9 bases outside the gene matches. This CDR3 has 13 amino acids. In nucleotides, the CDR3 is TGTGCCAGCTCACCACGACAGGGAGAGACTAGCACCTTC. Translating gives CASSPRQGETSTF.

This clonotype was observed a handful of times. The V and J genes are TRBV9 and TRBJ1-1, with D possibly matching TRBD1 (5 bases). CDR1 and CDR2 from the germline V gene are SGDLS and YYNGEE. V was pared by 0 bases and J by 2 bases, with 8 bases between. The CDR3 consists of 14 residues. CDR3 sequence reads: CASSVAGSNTEAFF. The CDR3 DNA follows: TGTGCCAGCAGCGTAGCAGGGTCAAACACTGAAGCTTTCTTT.

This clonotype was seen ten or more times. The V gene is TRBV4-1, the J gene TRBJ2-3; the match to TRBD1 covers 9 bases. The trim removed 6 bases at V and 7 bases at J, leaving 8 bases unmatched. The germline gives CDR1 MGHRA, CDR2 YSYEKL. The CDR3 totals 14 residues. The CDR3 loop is CASREQGAGNTQYF. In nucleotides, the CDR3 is TGCGCCAGCAGGGAACAGGGGGCGGGAAATACGCAGTATTTT.

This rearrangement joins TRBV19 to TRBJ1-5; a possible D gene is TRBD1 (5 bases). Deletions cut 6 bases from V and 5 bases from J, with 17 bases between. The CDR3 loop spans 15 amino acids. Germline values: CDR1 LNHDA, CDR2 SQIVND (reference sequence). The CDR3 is CASSGPGGVDQPQHF. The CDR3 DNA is TGTGCCAGTAGCGGACCGGGAGGGGTCGATCAGCCCCAGCATTTT.

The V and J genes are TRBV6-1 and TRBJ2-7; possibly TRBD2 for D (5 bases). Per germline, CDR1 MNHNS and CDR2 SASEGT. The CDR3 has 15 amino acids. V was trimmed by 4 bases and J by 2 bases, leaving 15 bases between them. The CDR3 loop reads CASSASSPGTYEQYF. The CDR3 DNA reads TGTGCCAGCAGTGCCAGCTCCCCGGGGACCTACGAGCAGTACTTC.

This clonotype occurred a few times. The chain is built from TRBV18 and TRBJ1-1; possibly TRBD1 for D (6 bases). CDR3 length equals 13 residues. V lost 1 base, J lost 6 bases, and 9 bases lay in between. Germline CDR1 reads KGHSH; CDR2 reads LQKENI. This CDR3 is CASSPLGGPEAFF. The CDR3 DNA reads TGTGCCAGCTCACCACTCGGGGGCCCTGAAGCTTTCTTT.

The CDR3 bases are TGTGCCAGCAGCCTAGGACTAGCGGGGGATACCGGGGAGCTGTTTTTT. Translated: CASSLGLAGDTGELFF. V gene TRBV3-1 combines with J gene TRBJ2-2; 13 nucleotides line up with TRBD2. The trim removed 4 bases at V and 5 bases at J, leaving 4 bases unmatched. The germline CDR1 and CDR2 sequences are LGHDT and YNNKEL (reference sequence). This CDR3 has 16 residues.

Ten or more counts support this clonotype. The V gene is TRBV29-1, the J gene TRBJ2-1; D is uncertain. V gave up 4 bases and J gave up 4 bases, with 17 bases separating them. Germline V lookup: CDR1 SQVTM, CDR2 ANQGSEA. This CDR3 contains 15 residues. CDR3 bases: TGCAGCGTTGTGGGGTTAAGTGATCGGTACAATGAGCAGTTCTTC. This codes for CSVVGLSDRYNEQFF.

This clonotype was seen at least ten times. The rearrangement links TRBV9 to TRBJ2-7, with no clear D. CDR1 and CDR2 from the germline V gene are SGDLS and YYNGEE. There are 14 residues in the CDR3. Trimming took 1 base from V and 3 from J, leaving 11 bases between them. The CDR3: CASSVSADDYEQYF. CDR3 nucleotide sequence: TGTGCCAGCAGCGTATCCGCGGATGACTACGAGCAGTACTTC.

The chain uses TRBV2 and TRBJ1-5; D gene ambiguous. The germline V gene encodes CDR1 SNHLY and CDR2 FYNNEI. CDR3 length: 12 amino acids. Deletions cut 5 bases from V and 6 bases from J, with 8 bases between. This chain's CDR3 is CASSKFAQPQHF. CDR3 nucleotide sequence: TGTGCCAGCAGTAAATTTGCTCAGCCCCAGCATTTT.

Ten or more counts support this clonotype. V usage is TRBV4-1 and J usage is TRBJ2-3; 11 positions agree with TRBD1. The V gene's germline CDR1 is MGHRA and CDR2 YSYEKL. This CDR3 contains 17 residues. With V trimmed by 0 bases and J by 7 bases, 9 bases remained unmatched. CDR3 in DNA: TGCGCCAGCAGCCAAGATCAGAGGACAGGGGGCATGAATACGCAGTATTTT. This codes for CASSQDQRTGGMNTQYF.

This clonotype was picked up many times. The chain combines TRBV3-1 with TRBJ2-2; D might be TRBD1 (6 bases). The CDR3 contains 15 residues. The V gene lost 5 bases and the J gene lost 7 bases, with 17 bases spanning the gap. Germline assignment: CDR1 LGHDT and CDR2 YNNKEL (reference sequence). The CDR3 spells CASSYPGHSIGELFF. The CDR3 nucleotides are TGTGCCAGCAGCTACCCGGGACACTCCATCGGGGAGCTGTTTTTT.

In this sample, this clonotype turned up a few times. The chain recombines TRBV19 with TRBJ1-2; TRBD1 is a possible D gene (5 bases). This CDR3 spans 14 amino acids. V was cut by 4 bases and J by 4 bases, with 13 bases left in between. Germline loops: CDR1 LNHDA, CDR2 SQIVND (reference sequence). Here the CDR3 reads CASSRSTELYGYTF. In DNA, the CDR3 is TGTGCCAGTAGTAGATCGACAGAGCTCTATGGCTACACCTTC. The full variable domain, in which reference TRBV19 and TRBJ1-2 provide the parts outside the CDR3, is DGGITQSPKYLFRKEGQNVTLSCEQNLNHDAMYWYRQDPGQGLRLIYYSQIVNDFQKGDIAEGYSVSREKKESFPLTVTSAQKNPTAFYLCASSRSTELYGYTFGSGTRLTVV.

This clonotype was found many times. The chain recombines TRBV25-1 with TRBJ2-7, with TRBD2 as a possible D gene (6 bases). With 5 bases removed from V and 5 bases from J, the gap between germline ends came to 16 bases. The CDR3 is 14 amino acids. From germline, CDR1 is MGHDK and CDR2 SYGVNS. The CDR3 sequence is CASSLRDWTDEQYF. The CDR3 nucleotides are TGTGCCAGCAGTTTGCGGGACTGGACCGACGAGCAGTACTTC.